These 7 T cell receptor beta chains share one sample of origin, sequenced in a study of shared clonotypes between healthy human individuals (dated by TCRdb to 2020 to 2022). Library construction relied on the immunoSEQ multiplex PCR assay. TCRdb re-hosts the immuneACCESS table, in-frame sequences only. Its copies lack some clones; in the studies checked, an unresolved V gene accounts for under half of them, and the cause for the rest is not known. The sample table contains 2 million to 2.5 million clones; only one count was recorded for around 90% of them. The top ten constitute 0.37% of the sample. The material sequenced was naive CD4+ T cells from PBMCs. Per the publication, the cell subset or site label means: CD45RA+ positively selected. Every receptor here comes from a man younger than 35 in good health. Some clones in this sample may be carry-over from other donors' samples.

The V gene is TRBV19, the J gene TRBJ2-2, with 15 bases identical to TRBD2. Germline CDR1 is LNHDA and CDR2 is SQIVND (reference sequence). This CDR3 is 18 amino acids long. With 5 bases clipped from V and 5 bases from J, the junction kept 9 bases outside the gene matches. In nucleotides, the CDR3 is TGTGCCAGTAGTGTCGGACTAGCGGGAGGGTCGCGAACCGGGGAGCTGTTTTTT. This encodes CASSVGLAGGSRTGELFF.

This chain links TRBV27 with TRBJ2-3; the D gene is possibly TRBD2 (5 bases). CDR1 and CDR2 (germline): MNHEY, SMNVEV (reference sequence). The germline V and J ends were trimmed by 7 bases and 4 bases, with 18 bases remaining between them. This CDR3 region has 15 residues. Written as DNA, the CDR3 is TGTGCCAGCACTAACCAGCCGGGATTCCCAGATACGCAGTATTTT. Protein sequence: CASTNQPGFPDTQYF.

Here the CDR3 DNA reads TGCGCCAGCAGCCAACAACGACAGGGGGCGGCCTACGAGCAGTACTTC. Protein: CASSQQRQGAAYEQYF. The rearrangement joins TRBV4-1 to TRBJ2-7; 10 nucleotides agree with TRBD1. The CDR3 totals 16 residues. V lost 2 bases, J lost 2 bases, and 6 bases stayed unmatched. Germline V gene data show CDR1 as MGHRA and CDR2 as YSYEKL.

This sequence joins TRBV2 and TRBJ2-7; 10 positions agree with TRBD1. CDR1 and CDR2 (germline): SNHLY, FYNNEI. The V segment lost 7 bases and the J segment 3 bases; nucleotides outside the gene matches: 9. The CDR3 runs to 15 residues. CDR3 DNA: TGTGCCAGCACCTACTCCAGGACAGGGGGCTACGAGCAGTACTTC. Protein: CASTYSRTGGYEQYF.

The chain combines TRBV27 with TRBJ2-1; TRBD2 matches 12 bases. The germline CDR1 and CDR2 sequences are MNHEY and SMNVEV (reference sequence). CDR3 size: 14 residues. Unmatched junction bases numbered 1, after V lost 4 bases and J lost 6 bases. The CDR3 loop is CASSSSGRGNEQFF. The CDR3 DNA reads TGTGCCAGCAGTTCTAGCGGGAGGGGCAATGAGCAGTTCTTC.

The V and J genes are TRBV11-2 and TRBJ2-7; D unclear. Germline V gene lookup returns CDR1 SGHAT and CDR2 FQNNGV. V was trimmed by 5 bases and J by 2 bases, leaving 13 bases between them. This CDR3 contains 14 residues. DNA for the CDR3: TGTGCCAGCAGCACATCACGGAGTCCCTACGAGCAGTACTTC. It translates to CASSTSRSPYEQYF. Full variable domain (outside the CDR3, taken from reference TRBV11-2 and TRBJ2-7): EAGVAQSPRYKIIEKRQSVAFWCNPISGHATLYWYQQILGQGPKLLIQFQNNGVVDDSQLPKDRFSAERLKGVDSTLKIQPAKLEDSAVYLCASSTSRSPYEQYFGPGTRLTVT.

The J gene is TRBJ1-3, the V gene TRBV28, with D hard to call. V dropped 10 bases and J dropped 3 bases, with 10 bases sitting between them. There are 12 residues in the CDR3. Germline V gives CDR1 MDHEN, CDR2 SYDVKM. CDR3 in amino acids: CATSFGGNTIYF. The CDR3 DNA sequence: TGTGCCACCTCGTTCGGTGGAAACACCATATATTTT.